This TCR beta chain emerged from a study of post-analysis software for immune sequencing data. Germline V lookup: CDR1 MNHEY, CDR2 SMNVEV (reference sequence). The CDR3 consists of 15 residues. The junction had 12 bases not matched to a gene; V was cut back by 5 bases and J by 7 bases. Every TCR beta cDNA library bore unique molecular identifiers. TCRdb re-called the PCR reads through MiXCR, storing one row per CDR3 protein. The sample includes hundreds of thousands of distinct CDR3 sequences, approximately 59% seen only once; the top ten take 11%. As regards this clonotype: Its matching antigen is unknown.

Overall study results and limits: A few TRBV segments (TRBV5-6, TRBV5-1 and TRBV20-1 among them) occurred more frequently in patients than in controls.

Material for sequencing was blood. The chain has TRBV27 and TRBJ2-7, with TRBD2 matching 9 bases. This sequence was found in a girl between 2 and 10 years old with multiple sclerosis. The CDR3 sequence: CASSTVAGAPNEQYF. The CDR3 coding sequence is TGTGCCAGCAGTACCGTAGCGGGGGCTCCCAATGAGCAGTACTTC.